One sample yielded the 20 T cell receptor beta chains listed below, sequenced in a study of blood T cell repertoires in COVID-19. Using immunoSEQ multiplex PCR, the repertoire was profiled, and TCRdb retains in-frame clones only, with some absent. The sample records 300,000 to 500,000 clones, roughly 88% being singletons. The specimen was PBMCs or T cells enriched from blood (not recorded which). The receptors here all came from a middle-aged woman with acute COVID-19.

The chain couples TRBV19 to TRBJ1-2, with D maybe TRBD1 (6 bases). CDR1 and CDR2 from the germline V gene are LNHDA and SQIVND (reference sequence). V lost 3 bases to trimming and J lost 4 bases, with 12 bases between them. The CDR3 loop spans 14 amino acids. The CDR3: CASSIQGNVYGYTF. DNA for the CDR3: TGTGCCAGTAGTATCCAGGGGAATGTCTATGGCTACACCTTC.

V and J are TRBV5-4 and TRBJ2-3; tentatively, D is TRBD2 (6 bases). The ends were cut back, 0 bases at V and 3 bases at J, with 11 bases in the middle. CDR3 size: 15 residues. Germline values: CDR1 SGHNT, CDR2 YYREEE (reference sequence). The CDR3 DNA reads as TGTGCCAGCAGCTTGGGGCTAGGAGGGACAGATACGCAGTATTTT. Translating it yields CASSLGLGGTDTQYF.

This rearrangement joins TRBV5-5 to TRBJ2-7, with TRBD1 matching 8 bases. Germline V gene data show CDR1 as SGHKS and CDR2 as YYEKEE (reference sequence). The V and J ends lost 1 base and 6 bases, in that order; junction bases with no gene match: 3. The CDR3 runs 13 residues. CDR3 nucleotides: TGTGCCAGCAGCTTGAGACAGGGGACCGAGCAGTACTTC. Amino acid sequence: CASSLRQGTEQYF.

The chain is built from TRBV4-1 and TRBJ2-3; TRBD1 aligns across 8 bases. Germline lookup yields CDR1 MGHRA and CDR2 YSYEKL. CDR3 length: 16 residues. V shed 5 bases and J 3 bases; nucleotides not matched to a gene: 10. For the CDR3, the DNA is TGCGCCAGCAGCAAAGGACAGGGACTTTTGACAGATACGCAGTATTTT. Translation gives CASSKGQGLLTDTQYF.

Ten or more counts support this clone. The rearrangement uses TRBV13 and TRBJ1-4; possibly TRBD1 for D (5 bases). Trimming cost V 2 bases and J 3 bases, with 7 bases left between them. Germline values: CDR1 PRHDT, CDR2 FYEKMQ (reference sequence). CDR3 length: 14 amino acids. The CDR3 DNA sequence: TGTGCCAGCAGCTTAAGACAGCCTAATGAAAAACTGTTTTTT. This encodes CASSLRQPNEKLFF.

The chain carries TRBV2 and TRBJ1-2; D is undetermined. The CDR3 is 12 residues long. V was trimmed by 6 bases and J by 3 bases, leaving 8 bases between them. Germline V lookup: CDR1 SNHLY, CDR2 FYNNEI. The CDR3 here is CASRGSYYGYTF. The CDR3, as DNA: TGTGCCAGCAGGGGCAGTTACTATGGCTACACCTTC.

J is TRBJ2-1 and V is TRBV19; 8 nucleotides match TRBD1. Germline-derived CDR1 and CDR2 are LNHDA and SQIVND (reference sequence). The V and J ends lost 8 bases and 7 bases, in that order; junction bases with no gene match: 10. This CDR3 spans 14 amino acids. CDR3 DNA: TGTGCCAGTGTGGCAGGACAGGGATATAATGAGCAGTTCTTC. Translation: CASVAGQGYNEQFF. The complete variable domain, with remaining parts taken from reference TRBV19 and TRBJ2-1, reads DGGITQSPKYLFRKEGQNVTLSCEQNLNHDAMYWYRQDPGQGLRLIYYSQIVNDFQKGDIAEGYSVSREKKESFPLTVTSAQKNPTAFYLCASVAGQGYNEQFFGPGTRLTVL.

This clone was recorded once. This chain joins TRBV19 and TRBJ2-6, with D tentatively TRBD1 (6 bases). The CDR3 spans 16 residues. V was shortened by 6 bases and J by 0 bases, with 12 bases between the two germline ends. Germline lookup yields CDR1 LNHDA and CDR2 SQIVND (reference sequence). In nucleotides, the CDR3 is TGTGCCAGTAGCATCGGGACACCCTCTGGGGCCAACGTCCTGACTTTC. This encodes CASSIGTPSGANVLTF. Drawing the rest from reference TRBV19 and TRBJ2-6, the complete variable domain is DGGITQSPKYLFRKEGQNVTLSCEQNLNHDAMYWYRQDPGQGLRLIYYSQIVNDFQKGDIAEGYSVSREKKESFPLTVTSAQKNPTAFYLCASSIGTPSGANVLTFGAGSRLTVL.

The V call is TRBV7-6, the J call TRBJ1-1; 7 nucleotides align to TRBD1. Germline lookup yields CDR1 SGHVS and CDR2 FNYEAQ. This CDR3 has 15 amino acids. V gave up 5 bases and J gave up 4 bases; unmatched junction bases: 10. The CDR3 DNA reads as TGTGCCAGCAGCGCTTATACAGGGGTTAGCACTGAAGCTTTCTTT. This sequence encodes CASSAYTGVSTEAFF.

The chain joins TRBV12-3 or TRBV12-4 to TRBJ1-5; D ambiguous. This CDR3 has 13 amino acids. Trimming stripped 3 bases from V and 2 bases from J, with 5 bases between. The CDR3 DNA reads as TGTGCCAGCAGTTTTATCGGCAATCAGCCCCAGCATTTT. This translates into CASSFIGNQPQHF.

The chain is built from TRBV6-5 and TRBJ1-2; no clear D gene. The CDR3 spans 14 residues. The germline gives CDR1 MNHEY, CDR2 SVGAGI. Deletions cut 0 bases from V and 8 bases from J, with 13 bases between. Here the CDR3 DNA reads TGTGCCAGCAGTTACTCGGGTGGGCCTTTGGGCTACACCTTC. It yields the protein CASSYSGGPLGYTF.

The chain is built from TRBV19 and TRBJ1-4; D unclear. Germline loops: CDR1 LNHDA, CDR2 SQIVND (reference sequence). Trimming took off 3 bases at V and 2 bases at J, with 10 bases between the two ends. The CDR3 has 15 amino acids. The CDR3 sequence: CASSILGRTNEKLFF. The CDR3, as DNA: TGTGCCAGTAGTATTCTTGGGAGGACTAATGAAAAACTGTTTTTT.

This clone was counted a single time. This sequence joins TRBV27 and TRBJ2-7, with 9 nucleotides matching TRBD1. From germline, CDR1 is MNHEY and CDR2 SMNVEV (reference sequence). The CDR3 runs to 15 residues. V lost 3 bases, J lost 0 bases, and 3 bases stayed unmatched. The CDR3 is CASSFGTGSSYEQYF. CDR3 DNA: TGTGCCAGCAGTTTTGGGACAGGGAGCTCCTACGAGCAGTACTTC.

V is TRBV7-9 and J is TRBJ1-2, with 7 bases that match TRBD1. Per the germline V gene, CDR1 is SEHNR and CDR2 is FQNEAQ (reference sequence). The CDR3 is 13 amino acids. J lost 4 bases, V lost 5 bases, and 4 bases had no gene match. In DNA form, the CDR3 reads TGTGCCAGCAGCCTCGACAGGGCCTATGGCTACACCTTC. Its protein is CASSLDRAYGYTF.

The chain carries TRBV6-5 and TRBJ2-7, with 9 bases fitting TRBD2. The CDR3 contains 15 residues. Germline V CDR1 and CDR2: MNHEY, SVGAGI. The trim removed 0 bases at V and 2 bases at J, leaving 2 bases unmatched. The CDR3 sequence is CASSYSSGGAYEQYF. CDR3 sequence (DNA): TGTGCCAGCAGTTACTCTAGCGGGGGTGCCTACGAGCAGTACTTC.

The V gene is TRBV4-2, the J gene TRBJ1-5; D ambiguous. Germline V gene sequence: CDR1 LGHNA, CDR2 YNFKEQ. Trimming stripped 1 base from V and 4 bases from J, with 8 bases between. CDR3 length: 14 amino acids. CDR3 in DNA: TGTGCCAGCAGCCAAGGGCTGTCTAATCAGCCCCAGCATTTT. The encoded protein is CASSQGLSNQPQHF.

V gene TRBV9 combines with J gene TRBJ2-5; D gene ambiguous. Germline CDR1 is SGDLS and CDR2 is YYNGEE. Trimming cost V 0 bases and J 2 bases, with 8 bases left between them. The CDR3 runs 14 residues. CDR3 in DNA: TGTGCCAGCAGCGTAGGGCGACTTCAAGAGACCCAGTACTTC. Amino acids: CASSVGRLQETQYF. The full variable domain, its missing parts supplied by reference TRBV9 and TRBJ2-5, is DSGVTQTPKHLITATGQRVTLRCSPRSGDLSVYWYQQSLDQGLQFLIQYYNGEERAKGNILERFSAQQFPDLHSELNLSSLELGDSALYFCASSVGRLQETQYFGPGTRLLVL.

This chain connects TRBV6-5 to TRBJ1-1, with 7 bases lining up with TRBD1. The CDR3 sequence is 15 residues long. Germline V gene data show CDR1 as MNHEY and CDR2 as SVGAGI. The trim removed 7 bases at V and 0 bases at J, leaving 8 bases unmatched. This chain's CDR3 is CASISRDSVNTEAFF. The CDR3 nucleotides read TGTGCCAGCATCAGCCGGGACAGCGTGAACACTGAAGCTTTCTTT.

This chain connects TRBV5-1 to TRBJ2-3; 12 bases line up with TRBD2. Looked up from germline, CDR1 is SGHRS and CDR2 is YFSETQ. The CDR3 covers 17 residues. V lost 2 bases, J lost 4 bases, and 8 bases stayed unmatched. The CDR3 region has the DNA TGCGCCAGCAGCTTCGACCCTAGCGGGGGGGCCGCAGATACGCAGTATTTT. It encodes CASSFDPSGGAADTQYF.

The CDR3, as DNA: TGTGCCAGCAGTTCGACACTTAACTATGGCTACACCTTC. It translates to CASSSTLNYGYTF. The chain joins TRBV12-3 or TRBV12-4 to TRBJ1-2; D gene uncertain. V lost 4 bases and J 1 base, leaving 7 bases between the germline ends. This CDR3 is 13 amino acids long.